One and the same sample provided the 21 T cell receptor beta chains below, sequenced in a study of blood T cell repertoires in COVID-19. The repertoire was sequenced with immunoSEQ multiplex PCR; TCRdb's copy has only in-frame clones and lacks some. The sample includes under 85,000 clones, roughly 85% seen only once; the top ten take approximately 4.9%. The sequencing sample was made of peripheral blood. The receptors here all came from a woman of 80 years or more with active or convalescent COVID-19.

The chain uses TRBV18 and TRBJ1-1; D uncertain. V lost 5 bases to trimming and J lost 5 bases, with 15 bases between them. Germline V gene sequence: CDR1 KGHSH, CDR2 LQKENI. The CDR3 runs to 14 residues. The CDR3 DNA follows: TGTGCCAGCTCAAAAGGGAGCCAGGAAACTGAAGCTTTCTTT. Protein product: CASSKGSQETEAFF.

The chain joins TRBV7-9 to TRBJ2-5; D is possibly TRBD2 (6 bases). The V and J ends lost 4 bases and 2 bases respectively, with 14 bases between them. The CDR3 covers 15 residues. CDR1 is SEHNR, CDR2 FQNEAQ, per germline (reference sequence). CDR3 coding DNA: TGTGCCAGCAGCTCAGCACGGGGGTTACAAGAGACCCAGTACTTC. Its protein product is CASSSARGLQETQYF.

The rearrangement joins TRBV4-3 to TRBJ2-7; D is ambiguous. The CDR3 spans 14 residues. Trimming took 4 bases from V and 1 from J, leaving 11 bases between them. CDR1 is LGHNA and CDR2 is YSLEER in the germline V gene. The CDR3 is CASSLTSESYEQYF. The CDR3 nucleotides read TGCGCCAGCAGCCTTACCTCGGAGTCCTACGAGCAGTACTTC.

The J gene is TRBJ2-1, the V gene TRBV6-6; 7 nucleotides agree with TRBD1. The CDR3 is made up of 14 amino acids. The junction had 7 bases not matched to a gene; V was cut back by 2 bases and J by 9 bases. Germline V gene data show CDR1 as MNHNY and CDR2 as SVGAGI (reference sequence). The CDR3 sequence is CASSYQTGNGEQFF. For the CDR3, the DNA is TGTGCCAGCAGTTACCAGACAGGGAACGGTGAGCAGTTCTTC.

This chain uses TRBV7-2 with TRBJ2-3; 9 nucleotides line up with TRBD1. The CDR3 loop spans 17 amino acids. CDR1 and CDR2 from the germline V gene are SGHTA and FQGNSA. The J segment lost 1 base and the V segment lost 3 bases, leaving 8 bases of the junction unmatched. CDR3 in DNA: TGTGCCAGCAGCTTGACGGGGACAGGGTTGGGCACAGATACGCAGTATTTT. It specifies CASSLTGTGLGTDTQYF.

The chain couples TRBV10-3 to TRBJ2-7; 9 bases map to TRBD1. V lost 10 bases to trimming and J lost 3 bases; unmatched junction nucleotides: 4. This CDR3 is built from 12 residues. Germline-derived CDR1 and CDR2 are ENHRY and SYGVKD. Here the CDR3 reads CANSDRGYEQYF. DNA of the CDR3: TGTGCCAACTCGGACAGGGGCTACGAGCAGTACTTC.

V and J are TRBV7-2 and TRBJ2-5, with TRBD2 matching over 15 bases. Germline CDR1 and CDR2: SGHTA and FQGNSA. CDR3 length equals 17 residues. J lost 1 base, V lost 5 bases, and 5 bases had no gene match. CDR3 sequence: CASSRTSGGVIQETQYF. The CDR3 bases are TGTGCCAGCAGCAGGACTAGCGGGGGGGTTATCCAAGAGACCCAGTACTTC.

The J gene is TRBJ2-2, the V gene TRBV7-6, with a possible D match to TRBD2 (6 bases). CDR3 length: 16 residues. The V gene's germline CDR1 is SGHVS and CDR2 FNYEAQ. Trimming shortened V by 5 bases and J by 7 bases, and 20 bases separated the two germline ends. The CDR3 bases are TGTGCCAGCAGCCCTAGGGCGGCAGGGAGGAGCGGGGAGCTGTTTTTT. Translating gives CASSPRAAGRSGELFF.

Details on this clone: Other DNA sequences in the sample encode the same CDR3. The chain carries TRBV5-1 and TRBJ2-7; 8 bases match TRBD1. The CDR3 is made up of 14 amino acids. Germline V gene data show CDR1 as SGHRS and CDR2 as YFSETQ. J gave up 2 bases and V 4 bases, and 5 bases lay outside the gene matches. CDR3: CASSPGQGAYEQYF. The CDR3 DNA reads TGCGCCAGCAGCCCAGGACAGGGAGCCTACGAGCAGTACTTC.

The V gene is TRBV5-4, the J gene TRBJ2-5; D is undetermined. Trimming took off 1 base at V and 2 bases at J, with 15 bases between the two ends. The CDR3 is 16 residues long. In germline, CDR1 is SGHNT, CDR2 YYREEE (reference sequence). CDR3 nucleotides: TGTGCCAGCAGCTTGTATGTTTCGGGTCAGCAAGAGACCCAGTACTTC. Translating gives CASSLYVSGQQETQYF.

The J gene is TRBJ2-2, the V gene TRBV28; 8 bases fit TRBD2. The CDR3 extends over 14 amino acids. CDR1 is MDHEN, CDR2 SYDVKM, per germline. Trimming at V came to 7 bases and at J to 7 bases, leaving 8 bases not matched to a gene. The CDR3 DNA is TGTGCCAGCAATCTCGGGAGGGAAATCGGGGAGCTGTTTTTT. Translating it yields CASNLGREIGELFF.

J is TRBJ2-3 and V is TRBV28, with D perhaps matching TRBD2 (6 bases). The ends were cut back, 4 bases at V and 2 bases at J, with 7 bases in the middle. The length of the CDR3 is 13 residues. Germline V gene sequence: CDR1 MDHEN, CDR2 SYDVKM. The CDR3 loop is CASSSGATDTQYF. CDR3 bases: TGTGCCAGCAGTTCGGGAGCCACAGATACGCAGTATTTT.

The V gene is TRBV2, the J gene TRBJ2-7; TRBD2 matches at 10 bases. Germline V gene lookup returns CDR1 SNHLY and CDR2 FYNNEI. The length of the CDR3 is 14 residues. J lost 2 bases, V lost 7 bases, and 5 bases had no gene match. The CDR3 sequence is CASNLAGVTYEQYF. For the CDR3, the DNA is TGTGCCAGCAACCTAGCGGGAGTGACCTACGAGCAGTACTTC. Complete variable domain (other parts from reference TRBV2 and TRBJ2-7): EPEVTQTPSHQVTQMGQEVILRCVPISNHLYFYWYRQILGQKVEFLVSFYNNEISEKSEIFDDQFSVERPDGSNFTLKIRSTKLEDSAMYFCASNLAGVTYEQYFGPGTRLTVT.

The chain couples TRBV7-9 to TRBJ1-5; 8 nucleotides align to TRBD1. This CDR3 spans 14 amino acids. The germline CDR1 and CDR2 sequences are SEHNR and FQNEAQ (reference sequence). Losses at the gene ends were 2 bases for V and 8 bases for J; bases not matched to a gene: 5. CDR3 coding DNA: TGTGCCAGCAGCTTACAGGGGGCTTTAAAGCCCCAGCATTTT. It codes for CASSLQGALKPQHF. The full variable domain, its missing parts supplied by reference TRBV7-9 and TRBJ1-5, is DTGVSQNPRHKITKRGQNVTFRCDPISEHNRLYWYRQTLGQGPEFLTYFQNEAQLEKSRLLSDRFSAERPKGSFSTLEIQRTEQGDSAMYLCASSLQGALKPQHFGDGTRLSIL.

This chain joins TRBV15 and TRBJ1-5, with 10 positions matching TRBD1. With 8 bases clipped from V and 3 bases from J, the junction kept 1 base outside the gene matches. Germline-derived CDR1 and CDR2 are LNHNV and YYDKDF (reference sequence). The CDR3 length is 13 residues. The CDR3, as DNA: TGTGCCACCGGGACAGGGGACAATCAGCCCCAGCATTTT. It yields the protein CATGTGDNQPQHF.

The chain employs TRBV5-1 and TRBJ2-3; D is perhaps TRBD1 (7 bases). The CDR3 totals 17 residues. V was pared by 0 bases and J by 2 bases, with 16 bases between. The germline V gene encodes CDR1 SGHRS and CDR2 YFSETQ. This chain's CDR3 is CASSLAGAGGHTDTQYF. The DNA of the CDR3 is TGCGCCAGCAGCTTGGCCGGGGCAGGGGGGCACACAGATACGCAGTATTTT.

V and J are TRBV19 and TRBJ2-4; D is ambiguous. The germline V and J ends were trimmed by 7 bases and 0 bases, with 13 bases remaining between them. The CDR3 extends over 15 amino acids. From germline, CDR1 is LNHDA and CDR2 SQIVND (reference sequence). In DNA form, the CDR3 reads TGTGCCAGTAACCCCGCAGGTAGAGCCAAAAACATTCAGTACTTC. It is translated as CASNPAGRAKNIQYF.

The rearrangement links TRBV5-1 to TRBJ2-7, with 8 nucleotides matching TRBD1. The CDR3 has 15 amino acids. CDR1 is SGHRS, CDR2 YFSETQ, per germline. The J segment lost 3 bases and the V segment lost 4 bases, leaving 9 bases of the junction unmatched. The CDR3 loop reads CASSILRGQGYEQYF. The CDR3 region has the DNA TGCGCCAGCAGCATTCTCAGGGGGCAGGGCTACGAGCAGTACTTC.

The rearrangement links TRBV11-3 to TRBJ2-7; D unclear. Trimming removed 0 bases from V and 7 bases from J, with 10 bases in between. Germline V gene lookup returns CDR1 SGHNT and CDR2 YENEEA. The CDR3 runs 13 residues. CDR3 DNA: TGTGCCAGCAGCTTAGACTTGGGCGCGGAGCAGTACTTC. Protein: CASSLDLGAEQYF.

The chain carries TRBV28 and TRBJ1-6; 8 bases align to TRBD1. Germline trimming cut 7 bases from V and 11 bases from J; bases unmatched to any gene: 4. The CDR3 length is 12 residues. From germline, CDR1 is MDHEN and CDR2 SYDVKM. The CDR3 is CASTPGGPPLHF. The DNA for the CDR3 is TGTGCCAGCACCCCAGGGGGCCCACCCCTCCACTTT.

The J gene is TRBJ2-2, the V gene TRBV7-9; 8 nucleotides match TRBD2. Germline V gene sequence: CDR1 SEHNR, CDR2 FQNEAQ (reference sequence). V shed 6 bases and J 3 bases; nucleotides not matched to a gene: 6. The CDR3 spans 15 residues. This chain's CDR3 is CASRIAGTDTGELFF. CDR3 DNA: TGTGCCAGCAGAATAGCGGGAACGGACACCGGGGAGCTGTTTTTT.